The 2 T cell receptor beta chains in this list originate from one sample, sequenced in a study of STAT5B mutations in CD4+ large granular lymphocyte leukemia (dated by TCRdb to between 2021 and 2023). Library prep was done by the immunoSEQ multiplex PCR assay. As stored in TCRdb, this immuneACCESS dataset retains in-frame rearrangements with V and J assigned. A fraction of the clones does not appear; measured against another copy, unresolved V genes explain less than half of the discrepancy, and the remainder lacks a known reason. The sample table holds around 10,000 clones, of which approximately 83% were seen once. The ten largest clones represent 68% of the sample. The sample was PBMCs. The receptor set was obtained from a man in his sixties with CD4+ T-cell large granular lymphocyte leukemia.

The chain employs TRBV7-3 and TRBJ2-3; 7 bases are shared with TRBD1. Trimming took 4 bases from V and 6 from J; bases not matched to a gene: 4. From germline, CDR1 is SGHTA and CDR2 FQGTGA. The CDR3 consists of 13 residues. This CDR3 reads CASSSLDRDTQYF. CDR3 bases: TGTGCCAGCAGCTCACTGGACAGGGATACGCAGTATTTT.

A few counts support this clone. The chain carries TRBV4-2 and TRBJ2-2; 9 bases map to TRBD2. The CDR3 runs to 17 residues. After removal of 7 bases from V and 5 bases from J, the junction contained 14 bases not matched to a gene. Germline CDR1 and CDR2: LGHNA and YNFKEQ. CDR3 DNA: TGTGCCAGCACCGTAGCGGGAGTTGTTGGGATTACCGGGGAGCTGTTTTTT. This encodes CASTVAGVVGITGELFF.